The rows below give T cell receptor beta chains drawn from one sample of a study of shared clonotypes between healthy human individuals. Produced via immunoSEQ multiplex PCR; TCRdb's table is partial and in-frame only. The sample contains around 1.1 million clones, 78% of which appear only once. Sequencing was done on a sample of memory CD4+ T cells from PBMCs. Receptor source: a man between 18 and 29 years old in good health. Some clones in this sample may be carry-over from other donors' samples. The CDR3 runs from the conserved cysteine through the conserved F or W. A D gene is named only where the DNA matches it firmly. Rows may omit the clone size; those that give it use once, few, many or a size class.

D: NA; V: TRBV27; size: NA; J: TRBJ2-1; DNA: TGTGCCAGCGAGGCCCTCAGCAACTTTGCGATGAATGAGCAGTTCTTC; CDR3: CASEALSNFAMNEQFF
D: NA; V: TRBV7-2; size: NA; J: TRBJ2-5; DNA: TGTGCCAGCAGGGGGGGACAGCCTAACCGTTGGTACCAAGAGACCCAGTACTTC; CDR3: CASRGGQPNRWYQETQYF
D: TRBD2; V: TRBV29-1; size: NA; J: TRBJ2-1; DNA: TGCAGCGTTGAACAATCCACTAGCGGGAACTACAATGAGCAGTTCTTC; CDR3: CSVEQSTSGNYNEQFF
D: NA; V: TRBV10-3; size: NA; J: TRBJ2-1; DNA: TGTGCCATCAGTGAGAGGGTTGGCGGGTATAACAATGAGCAGTTCTTC; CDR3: CAISERVGGYNNEQFF
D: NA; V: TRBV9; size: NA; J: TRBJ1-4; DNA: TGTGCCAGCAGCAACGGACGGCAGAATGAAAAACTGTTTTTT; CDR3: CASSNGRQNEKLFF
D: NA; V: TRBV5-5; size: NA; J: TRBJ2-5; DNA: TGTGCCAGCAGCTTGTTGAGGGCCGGGGAGACCCAGTACTTC; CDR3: CASSLLRAGETQYF
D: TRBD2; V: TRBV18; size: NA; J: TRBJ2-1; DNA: TGTGCCAGCTCACCCCTAGCGGGAGGGCCTGAGGACAATGAGCAGTTCTTC; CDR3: CASSPLAGGPEDNEQFF
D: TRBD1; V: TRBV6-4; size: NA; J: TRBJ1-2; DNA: TGTGCCAGCAGGAAACAGGGGGAACTCCCCTATGGCTACACCTTC; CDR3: CASRKQGELPYGYTF
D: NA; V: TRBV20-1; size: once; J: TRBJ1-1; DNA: TGCAGTGCTAGATGGGCACAGTCAGCTTTCTTT; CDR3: CSARWAQSAFF
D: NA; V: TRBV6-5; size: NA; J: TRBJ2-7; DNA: TGTGCCAGCAGTACGCTACAGGGACTCTACGAGCAGTACTTC; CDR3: CASSTLQGLYEQYF
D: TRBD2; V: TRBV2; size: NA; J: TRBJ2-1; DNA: TGTGCCAGCAGTGTGTCGCTCCTGAGGACTAGCGGGAGGGGGAATGAGCAGTTCTTC; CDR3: CASSVSLLRTSGRGNEQFF
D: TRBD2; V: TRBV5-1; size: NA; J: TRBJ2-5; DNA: TGCGCCAGCAGCTCTGGGACTAGCGGGAGTGAGGAGACCCAGTACTTC; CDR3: CASSSGTSGSEETQYF
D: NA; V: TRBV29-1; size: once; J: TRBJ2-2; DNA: TGCAGCGTTTGGGGGGAGGGGGAGCTGTTTTTT; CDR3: CSVWGEGELFF
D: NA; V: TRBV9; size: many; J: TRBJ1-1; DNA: TGTGCCAGCAGCGCAATAGCAGATAACACTGAAGCTTTCTTT; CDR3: CASSAIADNTEAFF
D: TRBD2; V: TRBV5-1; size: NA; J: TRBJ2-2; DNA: TGCGCCAGCAGCTATAGCGGGGGTAACACCGGGGAGCTGTTTTTT; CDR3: CASSYSGGNTGELFF
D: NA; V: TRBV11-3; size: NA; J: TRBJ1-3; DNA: TGTGCCAGCAGCGGGCCGGGGGGGGCTGGAAACACCATATATTTT; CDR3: CASSGPGGAGNTIYF
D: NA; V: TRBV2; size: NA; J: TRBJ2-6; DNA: TGTGCCAGCACCCCAGGGGTCTTCTCTGGGGCCAACGTCCTGACTTTC; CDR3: CASTPGVFSGANVLTF
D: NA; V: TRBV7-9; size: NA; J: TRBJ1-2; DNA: TGTGCCAGCAGCTTAGCGGTAGGGGCCTCGGATAACTATGGCTACACCTTC; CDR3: CASSLAVGASDNYGYTF
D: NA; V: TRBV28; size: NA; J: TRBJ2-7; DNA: TGTGCCAGCACCCGGACCTACGGCGAGCAGTACTTC; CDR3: CASTRTYGEQYF
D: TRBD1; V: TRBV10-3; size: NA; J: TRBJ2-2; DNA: TGTGCCATCAGTAACAGGGGGGCTAGCGGGGAGCTGTTTTTT; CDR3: CAISNRGASGELFF
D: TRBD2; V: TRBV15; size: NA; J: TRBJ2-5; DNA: TGTGCCACCAGCAGAGTCGGGACAGGGGTGACTAGCGGGAGAGGAGAGACCCAGTACTTC; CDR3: CATSRVGTGVTSGRGETQYF
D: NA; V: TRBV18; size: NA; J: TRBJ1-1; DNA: TGTGCCAGCTCACCGCCAGCCCGGTGGAACACTGAAGCTTTCTTT; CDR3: CASSPPARWNTEAFF
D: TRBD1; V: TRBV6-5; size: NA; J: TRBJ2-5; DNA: TGTGCCAGCAGTTACTCCATGACAGGGTCCCAAGAGACCCAGTACTTC; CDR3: CASSYSMTGSQETQYF
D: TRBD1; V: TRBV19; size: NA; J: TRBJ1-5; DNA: TGTGCCAGTAGAGCGGACAGGGTTGAAAATCAGCCCCAGCATTTT; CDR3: CASRADRVENQPQHF
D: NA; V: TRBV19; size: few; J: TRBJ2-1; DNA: TGTGCCAGTAGTATTCCGATCCCACCCAACAATGAGCAGTTCTTC; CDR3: CASSIPIPPNNEQFF
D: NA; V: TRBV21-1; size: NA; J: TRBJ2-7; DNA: TGTGCCAGCAGCAGATATGGACGGAGACCCGCCTACGAGCAGTACTTC; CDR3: CASSRYGRRPAYEQYF
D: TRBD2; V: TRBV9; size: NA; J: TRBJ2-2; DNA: TGTGCCAGCAGCGTACGTAGCGGGAGTCACACCGGGGAGCTGTTTTTT; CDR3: CASSVRSGSHTGELFF
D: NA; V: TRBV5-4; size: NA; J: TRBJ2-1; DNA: TGTGCCAGCAGCCAGACCGTGGGAGCAGGGTACAATGAGCAGTTCTTC; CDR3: CASSQTVGAGYNEQFF
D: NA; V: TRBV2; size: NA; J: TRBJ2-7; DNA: TGTGCCAGCAGTTTCCACACCGAGCAGTACTTC; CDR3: CASSFHTEQYF
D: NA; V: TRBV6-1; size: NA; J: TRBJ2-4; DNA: TGTGCCAGTGCCCGCGGGCTATCCAAAAACATTCAGTACTTC; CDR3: CASARGLSKNIQYF